A selection of T cell receptor beta chains follows, all from one sample in a study of blood T cell repertoires in COVID-19. Here immunoSEQ multiplex PCR was the method, and the copy in TCRdb shows in-frame clones only, minus some. This table has around 140,000 clones, around 85% appearing once. The specimen was peripheral blood. The origin of the receptors is a woman older than 75 with acute or convalescent COVID-19. The CDR3 runs from the conserved cysteine through the conserved F or W. D genes are given only for firm matches. Expanded clones get a size class; other rows say once, few or many, or leave the size out.

abundance | j_gene | d_gene | v_gene | CDR3aa | CDR3nt
. | TRBJ1-1 | . | TRBV19 | CASSRIGGVTEAFF | TGTGCCAGTAGCCGTATCGGGGGTGTCACTGAAGCTTTCTTT
. | TRBJ1-1 | . | TRBV4-1 | CASSQGGGATEAFF | TGCGCCAGCAGCCAAGGAGGGGGGGCTACTGAAGCTTTCTTT
. | TRBJ2-7 | TRBD1 | TRBV6-5 | CASSYSRDSYEQYF | TGTGCCAGCAGTTACTCCCGGGACAGCTACGAGCAGTACTTC
. | TRBJ2-1 | . | TRBV3-1/TRBV3-2 | CASSQWRDGRNEQFF | TGTGCCAGCAGCCAATGGCGGGACGGCCGTAATGAGCAGTTCTTC
. | TRBJ1-1 | . | TRBV3-1/TRBV3-2 | CASSQVFTEAFF | TGTGCCAGCAGCCAAGTATTTACTGAAGCTTTCTTT
. | TRBJ2-1 | TRBD2 | TRBV4-3 | CASSHWTSGGRDEQFF | TGCGCCAGCAGCCACTGGACTAGCGGGGGTCGGGATGAGCAGTTCTTC
. | TRBJ2-7 | TRBD1 | TRBV6-2/TRBV6-3 | CASSPGTGLDEQYF | TGTGCCAGCAGTCCAGGGACAGGGTTAGACGAGCAGTACTTC
. | TRBJ2-1 | . | TRBV4-3 | CASSPGLPYEQFF | TGCGCCAGCAGCCCTGGACTCCCCTATGAGCAGTTCTTC
. | TRBJ1-1 | . | TRBV2 | CASSVRGDTEAFF | TGTGCCAGCAGTGTCAGGGGAGACACTGAAGCTTTCTTT
few | TRBJ2-7 | TRBD2 | TRBV7-9 | CASSPGGLAHEQYF | TGTGCCAGCAGCCCCGGCGGACTAGCGCACGAGCAGTACTTC
. | TRBJ2-1 | TRBD1 | TRBV3-1/TRBV3-2 | CASSHEDRATYNEQFF | TGTGCCAGCAGCCATGAAGACAGGGCCACCTACAATGAGCAGTTCTTC
. | TRBJ1-4 | TRBD1 | TRBV5-8 | CASSLGATGASNEKLFF | TGTGCCAGCAGCTTGGGGGCGACAGGGGCCTCTAATGAAAAACTGTTTTTT
. | TRBJ2-1 | TRBD2 | TRBV11-2 | CASSPTGGLGNEQFF | TGTGCCAGCAGCCCCACGGGGGGGTTGGGCAATGAGCAGTTCTTC
. | TRBJ2-1 | TRBD2 | TRBV27 | CASSSRHSGGSSYNEQFF | TGTGCCAGCAGTTCCCGTCATAGCGGGGGAAGCTCCTACAATGAGCAGTTCTTC
. | TRBJ2-1 | . | TRBV19 | CASSRLRHGDYNEQFF | TGTGCCAGTAGTCGACTACGCCACGGGGACTACAATGAGCAGTTCTTC
once | TRBJ1-2 | . | TRBV6-2/TRBV6-3 | CASSYGNSGHATGYTF | TGTGCCAGCAGTTATGGAAATTCAGGGCATGCCACCGGCTACACCTTC
. | TRBJ1-2 | . | TRBV6-6 | CASSSQGLDYGYTF | TGTGCCAGCAGTTCTCAGGGTTTGGACTATGGCTACACCTTC
few | TRBJ1-2 | . | TRBV6-7 | CASNPPRGSPYGYTF | TGTGCCAGCAATCCCCCCAGGGGATCGCCTTATGGCTACACCTTC
. | TRBJ2-3 | . | TRBV3-1/TRBV3-2 | CASSQDSGAPQYF | TGTGCCAGCAGCCAAGATTCAGGGGCCCCGCAGTATTTT
. | TRBJ2-2 | TRBD1 | TRBV5-1 | CASSWGQGANTGELFF | TGCGCCAGCAGCTGGGGACAGGGGGCTAACACCGGGGAGCTGTTTTTT
once | TRBJ2-3 | TRBD2 | TRBV7-2 | CASSLRLAGGRSDTQYF | TGTGCCAGCAGCCTCAGACTAGCGGGGGGGCGTTCAGATACGCAGTATTTT
. | TRBJ2-7 | TRBD1 | TRBV6-5 | CATLGQGAHEQYF | TGTGCCACCCTAGGACAGGGGGCTCACGAGCAGTACTTC
. | TRBJ2-5 | TRBD1 | TRBV5-1 | CASSYGQGARETQYF | TGCGCCAGCAGCTACGGACAGGGGGCTCGGGAGACCCAGTACTTC
few | TRBJ1-5 | TRBD1 | TRBV19 | CASTAGQGVSNQPQHF | TGTGCCAGTACCGCGGGACAGGGTGTTAGCAATCAGCCCCAGCATTTT
. | TRBJ1-2 | . | TRBV4-1 | CASSQDMARGFDGYTF | TGCGCCAGCAGCCAAGATATGGCCAGGGGTTTCGATGGCTACACCTTC
. | TRBJ1-5 | . | TRBV6-2/TRBV6-3 | CASSYFPGVHQPQHF | TGTGCCAGCAGTTACTTTCCAGGGGTCCATCAGCCCCAGCATTTT
. | TRBJ2-7 | TRBD2 | TRBV5-1 | CASSFKSGRSYEQYF | TGCGCCAGCAGCTTCAAAAGCGGGAGGTCCTACGAGCAGTACTTC
. | TRBJ1-5 | TRBD1 | TRBV5-6 | CASSLVQGVLAEPQHF | TGTGCCAGCAGCTTGGTACAGGGGGTTCTCGCTGAGCCCCAGCATTTT
. | TRBJ2-7 | TRBD1 | TRBV6-5 | CASSWGTGKGDEQYF | TGTGCCAGCAGTTGGGGGACAGGCAAGGGGGACGAGCAGTACTTC
few | TRBJ1-2 | TRBD1 | TRBV13 | CASSPSQGNYGYTF | TGTGCCAGCAGCCCATCACAGGGGAACTATGGCTACACCTTC
. | TRBJ1-1 | . | TRBV7-8 | CASSSDGTLNTEAFF | TGTGCCAGCAGCTCAGATGGGACTTTGAACACTGAAGCTTTCTTT
. | TRBJ1-6 | TRBD1 | TRBV7-8 | CASSSNGQGNSPLHF | TGTGCCAGCAGCTCAAACGGACAGGGAAATTCACCCCTCCACTTT
once | TRBJ1-6 | TRBD1 | TRBV7-9 | CASSHGQVGGSYNSPLHF | TGTGCCAGCAGCCACGGACAGGTTGGGGGCTCCTATAATTCACCCCTCCACTTT
. | TRBJ1-6 | . | TRBV19 | CASSIEVSQGISPLHF | TGTGCCAGTAGTATCGAAGTAAGCCAGGGGATTTCACCCCTCCACTTT